Each of the 18 T cell receptor beta chains below was sequenced from the same sample in a study of blood T cells in healthy people across ages. A second PCR of 7 to 11 cycles used a sample-barcoded 5' primer and a J-beta primer mix. TCRdb re-called the 5' RACE reads with MiXCR, one entry per CDR3 protein. The sample yields about 1.1 million distinct CDR3 sequences, 35% to 40% seen once. Material: blood. These receptors were obtained from a man in his late teens or twenties in good health.

The chain carries TRBV5-5 and TRBJ1-2, with D hard to call. With 4 bases removed from V and 2 bases from J, the gap between germline ends came to 12 bases. CDR3 length equals 14 residues. Germline CDR1 SGHKS, CDR2 YYEKEE (reference sequence). The CDR3 sequence: CASSVVDGNYGYTF. CDR3 in DNA: TGTGCCAGCAGCGTGGTGGACGGAAACTATGGCTACACCTTC.

The chain is built from TRBV4-2 and TRBJ2-1, with 7 positions matching TRBD2. Trimming removed 1 base from V and 3 bases from J; junction bases left unmatched: 3. The germline CDR1 and CDR2 sequences are LGHNA and YNFKEQ. The CDR3 contains 15 residues. The CDR3 loop reads CASSQGGGVYNEQFF. The CDR3 DNA follows: TGTGCCAGCAGCCAAGGCGGGGGAGTCTACAATGAGCAGTTCTTC.

A few counts support this clonotype. J is TRBJ2-2 and V is TRBV12-3 or TRBV12-4; TRBD2 agrees at 14 bases. V lost 6 bases and J lost 4; bases outside the gene matches: 10. CDR3 length: 18 amino acids. CDR3 region: CASRLGTSGGTGTGELFF. CDR3 nucleotide sequence: TGTGCCAGCAGACTTGGGACTAGCGGGGGAACAGGCACCGGGGAGCTGTTTTTT.

This clonotype turned up a few times. This rearrangement joins TRBV30 to TRBJ2-3; D is unclear. V lost 8 bases to trimming and J lost 2 bases, with 17 bases between them. The CDR3 has 14 amino acids. Looked up from germline, CDR1 is GTSNPN and CDR2 is SVGIG (reference sequence). The CDR3 bases are TGTGCCCGGAACGCCCTTGGGGTCACAGATACGCAGTATTTT. Translated: CARNALGVTDTQYF.

The sample holds a few counts of this clonotype. The chain links TRBV12-3 or TRBV12-4 to TRBJ1-2, with no clear D. The CDR3 has 12 amino acids. Trimming took off 1 base at V and 8 bases at J, with 8 bases between the two ends. CDR3 residues: CASSLDLWGYTF. DNA of the CDR3: TGTGCCAGCAGTTTAGACCTGTGGGGCTACACCTTC.

CDR3: CASSYPGGYEQYF. The CDR3 nucleotides are TGTGCCAGCAGTTACCCAGGGGGCTACGAGCAGTACTTC. The V gene is TRBV6-5, the J gene TRBJ2-7; 7 bases agree with TRBD1. CDR3 length: 13 amino acids. Germline V CDR1 and CDR2: MNHEY, SVGAGI. Losses at the gene ends were 2 bases for V and 3 bases for J; bases not matched to a gene: 1.

J is TRBJ2-1 and V is TRBV11-2; a weak D match, TRBD2 (5 bases). V was pared by 2 bases and J by 10 bases, with 15 bases between. The CDR3 is 14 residues long. Germline CDR1 reads SGHAT; CDR2 reads FQNNGV. As DNA, the CDR3 is TGTGCCAGCAGCTTATTTTCTGGACTCCAGGAGCAGTTCTTC. Encoded protein: CASSLFSGLQEQFF.

This chain's CDR3 is CSARLPGETQYF. As DNA, the CDR3 is TGCAGTGCTAGACTACCAGGCGAGACCCAGTACTTC. The V gene is TRBV20-1, the J gene TRBJ2-5, with no clear D. Germline V gene data show CDR1 as DFQATT and CDR2 as SNEGSKA (reference sequence). The V end was cut by 2 bases, the J end by 5 bases, with 9 bases between. The CDR3 has 12 residues.

The chain combines TRBV12-3 or TRBV12-4 with TRBJ1-2; D gene ambiguous. This CDR3 has 11 residues. V was trimmed by 4 bases and J by 8 bases, leaving 8 bases between them. The CDR3 nucleotides read TGTGCCAGCAGTTCTGCTGGCGGCTACACCTTC. This encodes CASSSAGGYTF.

This chain links TRBV3-1 with TRBJ2-4; TRBD2 matches at 11 bases. The J call may be mistaken, given a closer DNA end match to TRBJ2-5. The CDR3 spans 16 residues. Germline values: CDR1 LGHDT, CDR2 YNNKEL (reference sequence). The CDR3 protein is CASSQAGTSGTETQYF. The CDR3 DNA reads as TGTGCCAGCAGCCAAGCCGGGACTAGCGGTACAGAGACCCAGTACTTC.

V is TRBV6-1 and J is TRBJ2-5; 10 nucleotides match TRBD2. The CDR3 consists of 15 residues. The germline V gene has CDR1 MNHNS and CDR2 SASEGT. Trimming removed 5 bases from V and 1 base from J; junction bases left unmatched: 4. The CDR3 loop reads CASSRTSGVQETQYF. CDR3 DNA sequence: TGTGCCAGCAGTCGGACTAGCGGAGTCCAAGAGACCCAGTACTTC.

This clonotype has more than one count but fewer than ten. The chain links TRBV12-3 or TRBV12-4 to TRBJ1-1; D remains ambiguous. The CDR3 totals 13 residues. The V gene lost 3 bases and the J gene lost 3 bases, with 8 bases spanning the gap. CDR3 sequence: CASSFPEYTEAFF. CDR3 sequence (DNA): TGTGCCAGCAGTTTCCCCGAGTACACTGAAGCTTTCTTT.

This clonotype was seen a few times. The chain has TRBV7-3 and TRBJ2-1, with 11 nucleotides matching TRBD2. Germline V gene lookup returns CDR1 SGHTA and CDR2 FQGTGA. The CDR3 extends over 15 amino acids. The V gene end was trimmed by 3 bases and the J gene end by 6 bases; junction bases not matched to a gene: 4. In nucleotides, the CDR3 is TGTGCCAGCAGCTTTAGCGGGAGGGTTGTCAATGAGCAGTTCTTC. This translates into CASSFSGRVVNEQFF.

For this clonotype: This may be a read error, as it is one base from a much larger clone. The DNA of the CDR3 is TGTGCCACCGCATTCTACCACGACAGGGAGATCTATATGGGGAAAAGCAATCAGCCCCAGCATTTT. Translation gives CATAFYHDREIYMGKSNQPQHF. The chain couples TRBV24-1 to TRBJ1-5, with 7 bases fitting TRBD1. The junction had 29 bases not matched to a gene; V was cut back by 9 bases and J by 1 base. Per germline, CDR1 KGHDR and CDR2 SFDVKD. There are 22 residues in the CDR3.

V is TRBV9 and J is TRBJ2-1, with D hard to call. Trimming pared 2 bases from V and 0 bases from J, leaving 18 bases between. The CDR3 spans 18 residues. CDR1 is SGDLS, CDR2 YYNGEE, per germline. CDR3 nucleotides: TGTGCCAGCAGCGTGTCTGGGTCCGTTTCGAGCTCCTACAATGAGCAGTTCTTC. It is translated as CASSVSGSVSSSYNEQFF.

The rearrangement links TRBV7-9 to TRBJ1-1; TRBD1 agrees at 7 bases. Germline V gene sequence: CDR1 SEHNR, CDR2 FQNEAQ (reference sequence). Trimming cost V 0 bases and J 5 bases; bases outside gene matches: 12. The CDR3 has 17 amino acids. The DNA of the CDR3 is TGTGCCAGCAGCTTAGCGGGGCAGGGGGGAAGGAGAACTGAAGCTTTCTTT. Protein: CASSLAGQGGRRTEAFF.

V usage is TRBV9 and J usage is TRBJ2-7; tentative D call: TRBD2 (7 bases). CDR1 and CDR2 (germline): SGDLS, YYNGEE. The CDR3 extends over 14 amino acids. Deletions cut 4 bases from V and 4 bases from J, with 15 bases between. This CDR3 reads CASSNRGGEYEQYF. For the CDR3, the DNA is TGTGCCAGCAGCAATAGGGGGGGGGAGTACGAGCAGTACTTC.

This chain uses TRBV5-1 with TRBJ2-1; no clear D gene. Trimming cost V 4 bases and J 2 bases, with 10 bases left between them. The germline gives CDR1 SGHRS, CDR2 YFSETQ. The CDR3 loop spans 14 amino acids. The CDR3 protein is CASSESSAYNEQFF. The CDR3 DNA is TGCGCCAGCAGCGAGTCTTCGGCCTACAATGAGCAGTTCTTC.